The sequence of this TCR beta chain was determined in a study of shared clonotypes between healthy human individuals. TCRdb's table, derived via immunoSEQ multiplex PCR, lists solely in-frame clones and lacks some. The sample lists about 2.3 million clones; about nine tenths were seen once. Adult donors, all healthy and HIV-negative, had no recent acute infections or vaccinations. CDR3 length: 14 residues. The V and J ends lost 1 base and 6 bases respectively, with 13 bases between them. The germline V gene has CDR1 SGHNT and CDR2 YYREEE (reference sequence). V gene TRBV5-4 combines with J gene TRBJ1-2; TRBD1 might be the D (6 bases). Sequenced: naive CD4+ T cells from PBMCs. Subset: CD45RA+ positively selected. The TCR sequence derives from a man between 18 and 29 years old in good health. Some clones in this sample may be carry-over from other donors' samples. This CDR3 is CASSLTGSSHGYTF. For the CDR3, the DNA is TGTGCCAGCAGCTTGACAGGGTCATCCCATGGCTACACCTTC.